The 17 T cell receptor beta chains given below trace back to one sample, sequenced in a study of T cells in Graves' hyperthyroidism and ophthalmopathy. There were TCR beta CDR3 regions amplified from RNA transcripts. The TCR CDR3 was amplified in a first-round RT-PCR using the HTBI primer set. Each CDR3 protein is one row after TCRdb ran MiXCR on the multiplex PCR reads. The sample yields some 490,000 distinct CDR3 sequences, 22% seen once. Sequencing was performed on blood. These receptors were taken from a woman in her 70s with Graves' ophthalmopathy.

This clonotype was counted between two and nine times. The chain carries TRBV20-1 and TRBJ1-1; TRBD1 aligns across 9 bases. This CDR3 comprises 15 residues. The germline V gene encodes CDR1 DFQATT and CDR2 SNEGSKA (reference sequence). V lost 4 bases, J lost 4 bases, and 10 bases stayed unmatched. Here the CDR3 DNA reads TGCAGTGCTATCGGCTCGGGACAGGGTACCACTGAAGCTTTCTTT. This translates into CSAIGSGQGTTEAFF.

In this sample, this clonotype turned up many times. The V call is TRBV2, the J call TRBJ2-2; D possibly corresponds to TRBD1 (5 bases). The CDR3 loop spans 15 amino acids. Germline assignment: CDR1 SNHLY and CDR2 FYNNEI. The V end was cut by 6 bases, the J end by 2 bases, with 13 bases between. CDR3 nucleotide sequence: TGTGCCAGCAGAGCAGGGCCGTCCAACACCGGGGAGCTGTTTTTT. This sequence encodes CASRAGPSNTGELFF.

This clonotype was seen repeatedly, ten times or more. This chain joins TRBV5-4 and TRBJ1-1; no firm D call. Trimming took off 2 bases at V and 1 base at J, with 9 bases between the two ends. From germline, CDR1 is SGHNT and CDR2 YYREEE (reference sequence). This CDR3 is built from 14 residues. The CDR3 loop reads CASSFGRGNTEAFF. The CDR3 DNA sequence: TGTGCCAGCAGCTTTGGACGGGGGAACACTGAAGCTTTCTTT.

The chain employs TRBV9 and TRBJ2-1, with 10 bases identical to TRBD2. The CDR3 consists of 22 residues. Trimming cost V 1 base and J 1 base; bases outside gene matches: 20. In germline, CDR1 is SGDLS, CDR2 YYNGEE. As DNA, the CDR3 is TGTGCCAGCAGCGTAAGGCCCAGCGGGAGGGCCCAAAATCTTTCTTCCTACAATGAGCAGTTCTTC. Translated: CASSVRPSGRAQNLSSYNEQFF. The full variable domain, rest sourced from reference TRBV9 and TRBJ2-1, is DSGVTQTPKHLITATGQRVTLRCSPRSGDLSVYWYQQSLDQGLQFLIQYYNGEERAKGNILERFSAQQFPDLHSELNLSSLELGDSALYFCASSVRPSGRAQNLSSYNEQFFGPGTRLTVL.

This clonotype was observed a handful of times. The genes are TRBV5-1 and TRBJ2-3, with D possibly TRBD1 on 6 matching bases. Per the germline V gene, CDR1 is SGHRS and CDR2 is YFSETQ. V was pared by 0 bases and J by 4 bases, with 12 bases between. The CDR3 loop spans 15 amino acids. The CDR3 loop reads CASSLEQGLSDTQYF. The CDR3 nucleotides are TGCGCCAGCAGCTTGGAACAGGGTCTGTCAGATACGCAGTATTTT.

This sequence joins TRBV14 and TRBJ1-2; the match to TRBD1 covers 9 bases. Per germline, CDR1 SGHDN and CDR2 FVKESK. This CDR3 contains 14 residues. V lost 6 bases, J lost 6 bases, and 8 bases stayed unmatched. The CDR3 DNA is TGTGCCAGCAGACGGACAGGGGCAGTTGATGGCTACACCTTC. Amino acid sequence: CASRRTGAVDGYTF.

The chain uses TRBV7-6 and TRBJ2-7; tentatively, D is TRBD2 (5 bases). Trimming removed 1 base from V and 8 bases from J, with 12 bases in between. The germline CDR1 and CDR2 sequences are SGHVS and FNYEAQ. CDR3 length equals 13 residues. The CDR3 loop is CASSLGTGYKQYF. CDR3 DNA: TGTGCCAGCAGCTTAGGGACTGGGTACAAGCAGTACTTC.

The rearrangement links TRBV30 to TRBJ2-1; 7 positions agree with TRBD2. The CDR3 has 14 residues. Trimming took 2 bases from V and 6 from J; bases not matched to a gene: 7. From germline, CDR1 is GTSNPN and CDR2 SVGIG (reference sequence). The DNA of the CDR3 is TGTGCCTGGAGTCCGGGGGGAGAGGTCAATGAGCAGTTCTTC. Translating it yields CAWSPGGEVNEQFF.

V and J are TRBV29-1 and TRBJ2-3, with TRBD1 as a possible D gene (6 bases). Trimming left V 3 bases short and J 5 bases short, with 9 bases between. CDR1 and CDR2 (germline): SQVTM, ANQGSEA. The CDR3 is made up of 12 amino acids. The CDR3: CSVDRGGDTQYF. CDR3 DNA sequence: TGCAGCGTTGACAGGGGTGGAGATACGCAGTATTTT.

This chain joins TRBV6-1 and TRBJ2-2; TRBD1 is a possible D gene (5 bases). The V and J ends lost 2 bases and 1 base respectively, with 14 bases between them. The length of the CDR3 is 17 residues. CDR1 is MNHNS and CDR2 is SASEGT in the germline V gene. CDR3 sequence: CASSEMRTIRNTGELFF. In DNA form, the CDR3 reads TGTGCCAGCAGTGAAATGAGGACAATACGGAACACCGGGGAGCTGTTTTTT.

This clonotype was seen a handful of times. The gene calls are TRBV11-2 and TRBJ2-2, with 8 positions matching TRBD1. J was trimmed by 2 bases and V by 6 bases; bases with no gene match: 5. The CDR3 is made up of 15 amino acids. The germline CDR1 and CDR2 sequences are SGHAT and FQNNGV. The CDR3 loop reads CASRLPGGNTGELFF. The CDR3, as DNA: TGTGCCAGCAGATTACCAGGGGGCAACACCGGGGAGCTGTTTTTT. The full variable domain, in which reference TRBV11-2 and TRBJ2-2 provide the parts outside the CDR3, is EAGVAQSPRYKIIEKRQSVAFWCNPISGHATLYWYQQILGQGPKLLIQFQNNGVVDDSQLPKDRFSAERLKGVDSTLKIQPAKLEDSAVYLCASRLPGGNTGELFFGEGSRLTVL.

This chain links TRBV19 with TRBJ2-5; TRBD2 aligns across 8 bases. J gave up 5 bases and V 8 bases, and 7 bases lay outside the gene matches. Germline values: CDR1 LNHDA, CDR2 SQIVND (reference sequence). This CDR3 has 13 residues. The CDR3 reads CASSGGRRETQYF. The CDR3 coding sequence is TGTGCCAGTTCCGGCGGGAGGAGGGAGACCCAGTACTTC.

The chain has TRBV18 and TRBJ1-3; D gene ambiguous. The V gene's germline CDR1 is KGHSH and CDR2 LQKENI. V was trimmed by 2 bases and J by 0 bases, leaving 11 bases between them. This CDR3 is built from 16 residues. CDR3 residues: CASSPSSQNSGNTIYF. In nucleotides, the CDR3 is TGTGCCAGCTCACCAAGTTCTCAGAACTCTGGAAACACCATATATTTT.

The chain joins TRBV18 to TRBJ2-3; 7 bases are a match to TRBD1. The CDR3 runs 15 residues. V lost 3 bases to trimming and J lost 4 bases; unmatched junction nucleotides: 7. Germline CDR1 and CDR2: KGHSH and LQKENI. Here the CDR3 reads CASSPWQGQSDTQYF. In DNA, the CDR3 is TGTGCCAGCTCACCTTGGCAGGGACAGTCAGATACGCAGTATTTT.

This clonotype was seen a few times. The chain is built from TRBV7-2 and TRBJ1-2; D might be TRBD1 (5 bases). The CDR3 has 16 amino acids. Germline V gives CDR1 SGHTA, CDR2 FQGNSA. The ends were cut back, 5 bases at V and 5 bases at J, with 21 bases in the middle. CDR3 nucleotide sequence: TGTGCCAGCAGCCCATCATCCGGGACGTCCTTTTATGGCTACACCTTC. Translating it yields CASSPSSGTSFYGYTF. Full variable domain (outside the CDR3, taken from reference TRBV7-2 and TRBJ1-2): GAGVSQSPSNKVTEKGKDVELRCDPISGHTALYWYRQSLGQGLEFLIYFQGNSAPDKSGLPSDRFSAERTGGSVSTLTIQRTQQEDSAVYLCASSPSSGTSFYGYTFGSGTRLTVV.

V and J are TRBV6-1 and TRBJ2-1, with TRBD2 matching 12 bases. Losses at the gene ends were 6 bases for V and 3 bases for J; bases not matched to a gene: 6. CDR1 MNHNS and CDR2 SASEGT come from the germline V gene. The CDR3 runs to 16 residues. The CDR3 coding sequence is TGTGCCAGCAGAACGGGGGGACTAGCGGGCTACAATGAGCAGTTCTTC. Amino acids: CASRTGGLAGYNEQFF.

The chain joins TRBV12-3 or TRBV12-4 to TRBJ1-2; 9 positions match TRBD1. CDR3 size: 13 residues. Trimming removed 3 bases from V and 7 bases from J; junction bases left unmatched: 3. The CDR3 coding sequence is TGTGCCAGCAGTTTTGGGGACAGGGTTGGCTACACCTTC. This encodes CASSFGDRVGYTF.